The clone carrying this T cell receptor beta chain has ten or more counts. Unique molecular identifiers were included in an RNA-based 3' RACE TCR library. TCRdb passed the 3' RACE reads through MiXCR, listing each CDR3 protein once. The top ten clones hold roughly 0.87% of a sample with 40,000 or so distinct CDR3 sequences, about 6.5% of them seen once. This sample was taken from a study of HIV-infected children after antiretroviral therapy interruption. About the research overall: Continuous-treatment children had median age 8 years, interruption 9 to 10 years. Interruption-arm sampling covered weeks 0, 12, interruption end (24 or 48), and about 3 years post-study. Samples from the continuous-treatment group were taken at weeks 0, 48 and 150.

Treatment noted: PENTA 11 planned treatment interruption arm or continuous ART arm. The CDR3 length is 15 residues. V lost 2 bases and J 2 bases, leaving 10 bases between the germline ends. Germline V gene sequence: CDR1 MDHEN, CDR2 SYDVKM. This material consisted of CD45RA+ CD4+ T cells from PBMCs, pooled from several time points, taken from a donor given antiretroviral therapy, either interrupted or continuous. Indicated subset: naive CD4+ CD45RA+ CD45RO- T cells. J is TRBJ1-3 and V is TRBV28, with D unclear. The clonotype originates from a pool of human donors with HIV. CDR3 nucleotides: TGTGCCAGCAGTTTAAGGGAGGGTGCTGGAAACACCATATATTTT. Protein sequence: CASSLREGAGNTIYF.